Presented here are 10 T cell receptor beta chains from one specimen sequenced in a study of T cells in Graves' hyperthyroidism and ophthalmopathy. TCR beta CDR3 regions were amplified from RNA transcripts. HTBI primers drove first-round RT-PCR of the TCR CDR3. TCRdb called the multiplex PCR reads again in MiXCR, with one record for every CDR3 protein. The profile shows around 760,000 distinct CDR3 sequences, roughly 32% of them singletons. Source material: blood. These receptors came from a middle-aged woman with Graves' hyperthyroidism.

With regard to this clonotype: This sequence may be a read error, since a much larger clone differs from it by one base. The rearrangement joins TRBV12-3 or TRBV12-4 to TRBJ1-1; D gene unclear. The V end was cut by 6 bases, the J end by 1 base, with 18 bases between. The CDR3 spans 16 residues. In nucleotides, the CDR3 is TGTGCCAGCAGGTTGGCGCGCCCCCGAGGGAACACTGAAGCTTTCTTT. The encoded protein is CASRLARPRGNTEAFF.

CDR3 protein: CASILGQGENSPLHF. In DNA, the CDR3 is TGTGCCAGCATTCTCGGACAGGGCGAAAATTCACCCCTCCACTTT. The V call is TRBV10-3, the J call TRBJ1-6; 8 bases are a match to TRBD1. Trimming at V came to 10 bases and at J to 7 bases, leaving 12 bases not matched to a gene. Germline V gene data show CDR1 as ENHRY and CDR2 as SYGVKD. This CDR3 region has 15 residues.

This clonotype was counted at least ten times. This chain links TRBV24-1 with TRBJ2-5, with 8 bases that match TRBD1. Unmatched junction bases numbered 3, after V lost 6 bases and J lost 4 bases. This CDR3 is built from 13 residues. Germline V gives CDR1 KGHDR, CDR2 SFDVKD. The CDR3 coding sequence is TGTGCCACCAGTACAGGGGGGCCAGAGACCCAGTACTTC. This translates into CATSTGGPETQYF.

This chain links TRBV12-3 or TRBV12-4 with TRBJ1-5; D might be TRBD1 (6 bases). This CDR3 is built from 15 residues. Trimming pared 3 bases from V and 4 bases from J, leaving 13 bases between. The CDR3, as DNA: TGTGCCAGCAGTTTGGGACAAACGAGAAATCAGCCCCAGCATTTT. This sequence encodes CASSLGQTRNQPQHF.

This rearrangement joins TRBV5-1 to TRBJ2-2; TRBD1 aligns across 8 bases. CDR1 is SGHRS and CDR2 is YFSETQ in the germline V gene. The CDR3 loop spans 16 amino acids. V lost 3 bases to trimming and J lost 4 bases; unmatched junction nucleotides: 8. CDR3 sequence (DNA): TGCGCCAGCAGCTCCAGTCAGGGGGCCGGCACCGGGGAGCTGTTTTTT. Residues: CASSSSQGAGTGELFF.

This clonotype has a handful of counts. The gene calls are TRBV9 and TRBJ1-3, with D perhaps TRBD1 (5 bases). CDR1 SGDLS and CDR2 YYNGEE come from the germline V gene. The V gene lost 4 bases and the J gene lost 7 bases, with 9 bases spanning the gap. The CDR3 has 12 residues. The CDR3 DNA reads TGTGCCAGCAGCCAGACAGAGAACACCATATATTTT. This translates into CASSQTENTIYF.

The gene calls are TRBV4-3 and TRBJ2-3; possible D gene TRBD1, 6 bases. The ends were cut back, 0 bases at V and 2 bases at J, with 15 bases in the middle. The length of the CDR3 is 17 residues. Germline V gene data show CDR1 as LGHNA and CDR2 as YSLEER. The CDR3 DNA reads as TGCGCCAGCAGCCAAGATCCCGGACAGACCTACACAGATACGCAGTATTTT. Translation gives CASSQDPGQTYTDTQYF.

The CDR3 loop reads CASSESLAGAYNEQYF. The CDR3 DNA reads TGCGCCAGCAGTGAGTCCCTAGCGGGAGCCTACAATGAGCAGTACTTC. The rearrangement uses TRBV10-1 and TRBJ2-7; 10 positions match TRBD2. Germline CDR1 and CDR2: WNHNN and SYGVQD (reference sequence). J was trimmed by 7 bases and V by 0 bases; bases with no gene match: 9. The CDR3 spans 16 residues.

This clonotype was recorded many times. The CDR3: CASSELKGNIYGYTF. The CDR3 DNA sequence: TGCGCCAGCAGTGAACTTAAGGGTAATATCTATGGCTACACCTTC. The V and J genes are TRBV10-1 and TRBJ1-2; D gene uncertain. Germline CDR1 is WNHNN and CDR2 is SYGVQD (reference sequence). V was pared by 3 bases and J by 4 bases, with 15 bases between. This CDR3 is built from 15 residues.

The V and J genes are TRBV7-2 and TRBJ2-5; tentative D call: TRBD1 (5 bases). CDR1 is SGHTA and CDR2 is FQGNSA in the germline V gene. This CDR3 has 14 amino acids. V was clipped by 7 bases and J by 5 bases, with 17 bases between them. The CDR3 DNA follows: TGTGCCAGCACTCTTGATCAGGGTCGGGAGACCCAGTACTTC. Encoded protein: CASTLDQGRETQYF. Supplemented by reference TRBV7-2 and TRBJ2-5, the full variable domain reads GAGVSQSPSNKVTEKGKDVELRCDPISGHTALYWYRQSLGQGLEFLIYFQGNSAPDKSGLPSDRFSAERTGGSVSTLTIQRTQQEDSAVYLCASTLDQGRETQYFGPGTRLLVL.